The following is a T cell receptor (beta chain) sequence with its context. Its antigen is still unknown. These data come from a study of vaccination and CD4 T cells after COVID-19. The Oncomine TCR Beta short-read assay sequenced DNA from cultured CD4+ T cells. Genomic DNA was extracted from cultured CD4+ T cells. From the PCR reads, TCRdb called clonotypes with MiXCR, one entry per CDR3 protein. Among about 14,000 distinct CDR3 sequences listed, roughly 42% were seen once. The treatment: roughly nine-day PBMC culture with coronavirus spike peptide pools or control peptides (ViraFEST assay). With V trimmed by 1 base and J by 3 bases, 4 bases remained unmatched. Germline V gene lookup returns CDR1 SGHRS and CDR2 YFSETQ. This CDR3 has 15 residues.

The V and J genes are TRBV5-1 and TRBJ1-1; the match to TRBD1 covers 9 bases. This clonotype was sampled from a human donor who had recovered from COVID-19. Sequencing input: CD4+ T cells from blood, cultured in vitro. DNA of the CDR3: TGCGCCAGCAGCTTGACAGGACAGGGGTACACTGAAGCTTTCTTT. As protein: CASSLTGQGYTEAFF.